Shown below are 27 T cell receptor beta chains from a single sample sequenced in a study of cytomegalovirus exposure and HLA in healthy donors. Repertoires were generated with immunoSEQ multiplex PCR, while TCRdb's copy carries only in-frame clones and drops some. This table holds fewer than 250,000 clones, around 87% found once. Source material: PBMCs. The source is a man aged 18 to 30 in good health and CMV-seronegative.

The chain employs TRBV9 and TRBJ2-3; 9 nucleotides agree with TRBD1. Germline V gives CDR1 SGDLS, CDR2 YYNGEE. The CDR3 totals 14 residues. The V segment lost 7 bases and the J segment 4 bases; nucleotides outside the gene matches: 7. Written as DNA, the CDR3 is TGTGCCAGCGCGGGGACAGGGAGCGCAGATACGCAGTATTTT. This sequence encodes CASAGTGSADTQYF. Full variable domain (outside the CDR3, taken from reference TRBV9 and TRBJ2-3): DSGVTQTPKHLITATGQRVTLRCSPRSGDLSVYWYQQSLDQGLQFLIQYYNGEERAKGNILERFSAQQFPDLHSELNLSSLELGDSALYFCASAGTGSADTQYFGPGTRLTVL.

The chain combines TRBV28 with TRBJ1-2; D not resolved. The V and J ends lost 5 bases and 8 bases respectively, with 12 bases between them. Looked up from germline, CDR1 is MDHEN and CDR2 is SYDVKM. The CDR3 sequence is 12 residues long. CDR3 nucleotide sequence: TGTGCCAGCAGTCTCACTCTCGGGGGCTACACCTTC. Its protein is CASSLTLGGYTF.

In DNA, the CDR3 is TGCAGCGTGCGGGAGTTTACTGAGACCCAGTACTTC. Protein product: CSVREFTETQYF. This chain links TRBV29-1 with TRBJ2-5, with 7 nucleotides matching TRBD2. CDR1 SQVTM and CDR2 ANQGSEA come from the germline V gene. Unmatched junction bases numbered 6, after V lost 6 bases and J lost 5 bases. The CDR3 extends over 12 amino acids. Filled out from reference TRBV29-1 and TRBJ2-5, the complete variable domain reads SAVISQKPSRDICQRGTSLTIQCQVDSQVTMMFWYRQQPGQSLTLIATANQGSEATYESGFVIDKFPISRPNLTFSTLTVSNMSPEDSSIYLCSVREFTETQYFGPGTRLLVL.

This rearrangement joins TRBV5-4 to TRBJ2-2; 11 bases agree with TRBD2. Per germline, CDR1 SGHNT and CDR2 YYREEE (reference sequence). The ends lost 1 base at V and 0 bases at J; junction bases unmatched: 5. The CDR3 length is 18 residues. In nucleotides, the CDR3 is TGTGCCAGCAGCTTGCTTAGCGGGGGGGCCTCGAACACCGGGGAGCTGTTTTTT. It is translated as CASSLLSGGASNTGELFF.

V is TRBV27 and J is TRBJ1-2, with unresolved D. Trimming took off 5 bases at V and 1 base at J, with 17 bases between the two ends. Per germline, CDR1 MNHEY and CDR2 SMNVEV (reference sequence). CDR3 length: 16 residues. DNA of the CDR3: TGTGCCAGCAGTCCCAAGAAATCAGACTTTAACTATGGCTACACCTTC. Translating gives CASSPKKSDFNYGYTF.

CDR3: CASSQEASNEKLFF. For the CDR3, the DNA is TGCGCCAGCAGCCAAGAGGCCAGTAATGAAAAACTGTTTTTT. The rearrangement links TRBV4-3 to TRBJ1-4; the D is unclear. CDR1 LGHNA and CDR2 YSLEER come from the germline V gene. V shed 0 bases and J shed 4 bases, with 6 bases lying between them. There are 14 residues in the CDR3.

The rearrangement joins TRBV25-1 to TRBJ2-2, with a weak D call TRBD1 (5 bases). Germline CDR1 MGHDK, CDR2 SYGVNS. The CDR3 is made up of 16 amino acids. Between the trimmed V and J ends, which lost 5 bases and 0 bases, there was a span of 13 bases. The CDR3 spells CASSKGAYTNTGELFF. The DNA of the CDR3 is TGTGCCAGCAGTAAAGGGGCTTATACGAACACCGGGGAGCTGTTTTTT.

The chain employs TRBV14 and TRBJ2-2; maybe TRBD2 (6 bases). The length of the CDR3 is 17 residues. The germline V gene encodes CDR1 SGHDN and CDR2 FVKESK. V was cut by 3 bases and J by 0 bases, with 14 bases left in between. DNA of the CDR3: TGTGCCAGCAGCCACATCGAGCGGGCGTCGAACACCGGGGAGCTGTTTTTT. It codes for CASSHIERASNTGELFF.

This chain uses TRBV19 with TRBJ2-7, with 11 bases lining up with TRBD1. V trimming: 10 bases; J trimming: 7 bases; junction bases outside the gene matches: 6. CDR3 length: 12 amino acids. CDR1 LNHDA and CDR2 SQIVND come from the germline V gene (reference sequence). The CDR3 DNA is TGTGCCACTACGGACAGGGGGCTGGAGCAGTACTTC. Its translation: CATTDRGLEQYF.

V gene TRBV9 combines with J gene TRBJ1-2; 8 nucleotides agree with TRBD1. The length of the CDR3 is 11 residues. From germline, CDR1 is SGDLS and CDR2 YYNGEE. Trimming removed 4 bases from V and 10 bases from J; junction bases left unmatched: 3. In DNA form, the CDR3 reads TGTGCCAGCAGCATGGGACAGGACTACACCTTC. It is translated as CASSMGQDYTF.

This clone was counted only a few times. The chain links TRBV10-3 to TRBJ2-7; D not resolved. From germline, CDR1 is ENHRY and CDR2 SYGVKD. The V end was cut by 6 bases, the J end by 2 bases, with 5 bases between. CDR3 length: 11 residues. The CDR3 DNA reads TGTGCCATCAGACAGACCTACGAGCAGTACTTC. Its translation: CAIRQTYEQYF.

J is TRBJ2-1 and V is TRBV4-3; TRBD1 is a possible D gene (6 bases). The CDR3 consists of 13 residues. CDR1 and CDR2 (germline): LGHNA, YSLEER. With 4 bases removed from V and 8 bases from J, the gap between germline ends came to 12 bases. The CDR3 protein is CASSPGQLDEQFF. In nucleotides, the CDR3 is TGCGCCAGCAGCCCCGGACAGTTGGATGAGCAGTTCTTC.

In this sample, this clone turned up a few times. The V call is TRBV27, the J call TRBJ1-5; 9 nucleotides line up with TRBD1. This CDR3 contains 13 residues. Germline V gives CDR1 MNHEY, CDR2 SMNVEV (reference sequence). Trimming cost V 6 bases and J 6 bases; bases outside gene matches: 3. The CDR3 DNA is TGTGCCAGCAGGGGACAGGGAGCTCAGCCCCAGCATTTT. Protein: CASRGQGAQPQHF.

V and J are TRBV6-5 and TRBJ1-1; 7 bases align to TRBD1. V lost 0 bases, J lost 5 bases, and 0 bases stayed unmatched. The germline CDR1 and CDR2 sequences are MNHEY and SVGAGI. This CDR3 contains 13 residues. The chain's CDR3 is CASSYSTGTEAFF. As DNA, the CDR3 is TGTGCCAGCAGTTACTCGACAGGGACTGAAGCTTTCTTT.

The chain's CDR3 is CASRPGQGPQYF. In nucleotides, the CDR3 is TGTGCCAGCAGACCGGGACAGGGGCCTCAGTACTTC. The rearrangement links TRBV6-5 to TRBJ2-4; TRBD1 aligns across 10 bases. CDR1 MNHEY and CDR2 SVGAGI come from the germline V gene. Unmatched junction bases numbered 5, after V lost 6 bases and J lost 12 bases. The length of the CDR3 is 12 residues.

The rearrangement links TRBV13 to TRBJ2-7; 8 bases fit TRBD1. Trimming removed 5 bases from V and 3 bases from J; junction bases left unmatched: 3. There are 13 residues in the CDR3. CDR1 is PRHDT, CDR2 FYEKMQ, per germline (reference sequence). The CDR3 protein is CASSPTGDYEQYF. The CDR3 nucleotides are TGTGCCAGCAGCCCGACAGGGGACTACGAGCAGTACTTC.

For the CDR3, the DNA is TGTGCCAGCAGTTTTAATCCCGGACAGGGGGGAAACAATGAGCAGTTCTTC. This sequence encodes CASSFNPGQGGNNEQFF. The chain has TRBV27 and TRBJ2-1; 10 bases map to TRBD1. The CDR3 runs 17 residues. Looked up from germline, CDR1 is MNHEY and CDR2 is SMNVEV (reference sequence). V was pared by 3 bases and J by 5 bases, with 10 bases of the junction left unmatched.

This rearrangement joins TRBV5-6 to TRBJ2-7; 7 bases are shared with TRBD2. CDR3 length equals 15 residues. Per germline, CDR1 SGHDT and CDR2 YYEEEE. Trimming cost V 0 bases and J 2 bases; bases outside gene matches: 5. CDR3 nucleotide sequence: TGTGCCAGCAGCTTGGGGGCTAGCGGCACCTACGAGCAGTACTTC. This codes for CASSLGASGTYEQYF.

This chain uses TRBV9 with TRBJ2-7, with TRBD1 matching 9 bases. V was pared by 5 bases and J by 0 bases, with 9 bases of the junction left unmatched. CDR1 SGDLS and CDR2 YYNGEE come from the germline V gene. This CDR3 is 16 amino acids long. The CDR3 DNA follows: TGTGCCAGCAGTTTGGGCGGGACAGGGCTCTCCTACGAGCAGTACTTC. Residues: CASSLGGTGLSYEQYF.

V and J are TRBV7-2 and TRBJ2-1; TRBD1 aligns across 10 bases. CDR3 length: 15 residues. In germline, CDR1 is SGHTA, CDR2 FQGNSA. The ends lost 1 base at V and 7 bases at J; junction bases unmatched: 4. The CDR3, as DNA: TGTGCCAGCAGCTTAGGACAGGGGGCAGCGAATGAGCAGTTCTTC. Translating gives CASSLGQGAANEQFF.

In DNA form, the CDR3 reads TGTGCCAGCAGTGAAGTCGGTCGCTATGGCTACACCTTC. Translated, it gives CASSEVGRYGYTF. The V and J genes are TRBV6-1 and TRBJ1-2; D gene unclear. Trimming took off 1 base at V and 4 bases at J, with 7 bases between the two ends. The CDR3 consists of 13 residues. The V gene's germline CDR1 is MNHNS and CDR2 SASEGT.

CDR3 sequence: CAGRGQDTEAFF. The CDR3 DNA is TGTGCCGGAAGAGGACAGGACACTGAAGCTTTCTTT. The chain links TRBV10-3 to TRBJ1-1, with 7 positions matching TRBD1. This CDR3 has 12 residues. Per the germline V gene, CDR1 is ENHRY and CDR2 is SYGVKD. With 11 bases clipped from V and 3 bases from J, the junction kept 6 bases outside the gene matches.

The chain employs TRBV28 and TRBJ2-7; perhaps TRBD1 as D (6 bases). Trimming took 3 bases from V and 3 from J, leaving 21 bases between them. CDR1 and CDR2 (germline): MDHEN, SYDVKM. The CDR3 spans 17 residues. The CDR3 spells CASSFGRWGQDNYEQYF. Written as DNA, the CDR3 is TGTGCCAGCAGTTTCGGGCGATGGGGACAAGATAACTACGAGCAGTACTTC.

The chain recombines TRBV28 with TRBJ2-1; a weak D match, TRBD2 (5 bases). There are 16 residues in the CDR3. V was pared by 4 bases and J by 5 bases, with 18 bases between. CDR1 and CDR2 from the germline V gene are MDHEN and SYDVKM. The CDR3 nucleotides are TGTGCCAGCAGTTCCCCCGCGGAGGTTTCCAACAATGAGCAGTTCTTC. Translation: CASSSPAEVSNNEQFF.

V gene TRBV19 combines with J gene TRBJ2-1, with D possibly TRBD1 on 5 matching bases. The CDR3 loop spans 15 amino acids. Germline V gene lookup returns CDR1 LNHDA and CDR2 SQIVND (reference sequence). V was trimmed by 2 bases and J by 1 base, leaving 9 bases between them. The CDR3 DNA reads TGTGCCAGTAGTATATCTGGACATTCCTACAATGAGCAGTTCTTC. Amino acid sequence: CASSISGHSYNEQFF.

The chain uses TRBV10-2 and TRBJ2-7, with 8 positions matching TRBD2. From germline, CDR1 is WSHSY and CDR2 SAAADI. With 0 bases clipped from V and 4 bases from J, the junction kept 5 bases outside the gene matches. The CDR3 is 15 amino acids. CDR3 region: CASSESRGADYEQYF. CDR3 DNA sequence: TGCGCCAGCAGTGAGTCGCGGGGGGCTGATTACGAGCAGTACTTC.

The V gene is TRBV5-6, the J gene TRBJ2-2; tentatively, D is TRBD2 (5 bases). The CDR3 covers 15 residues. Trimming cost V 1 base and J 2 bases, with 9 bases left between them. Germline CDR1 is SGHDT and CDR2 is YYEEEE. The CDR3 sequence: CASSLISVNTGELFF. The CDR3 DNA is TGTGCCAGCAGCTTGATTAGCGTAAACACCGGGGAGCTGTTTTTT.